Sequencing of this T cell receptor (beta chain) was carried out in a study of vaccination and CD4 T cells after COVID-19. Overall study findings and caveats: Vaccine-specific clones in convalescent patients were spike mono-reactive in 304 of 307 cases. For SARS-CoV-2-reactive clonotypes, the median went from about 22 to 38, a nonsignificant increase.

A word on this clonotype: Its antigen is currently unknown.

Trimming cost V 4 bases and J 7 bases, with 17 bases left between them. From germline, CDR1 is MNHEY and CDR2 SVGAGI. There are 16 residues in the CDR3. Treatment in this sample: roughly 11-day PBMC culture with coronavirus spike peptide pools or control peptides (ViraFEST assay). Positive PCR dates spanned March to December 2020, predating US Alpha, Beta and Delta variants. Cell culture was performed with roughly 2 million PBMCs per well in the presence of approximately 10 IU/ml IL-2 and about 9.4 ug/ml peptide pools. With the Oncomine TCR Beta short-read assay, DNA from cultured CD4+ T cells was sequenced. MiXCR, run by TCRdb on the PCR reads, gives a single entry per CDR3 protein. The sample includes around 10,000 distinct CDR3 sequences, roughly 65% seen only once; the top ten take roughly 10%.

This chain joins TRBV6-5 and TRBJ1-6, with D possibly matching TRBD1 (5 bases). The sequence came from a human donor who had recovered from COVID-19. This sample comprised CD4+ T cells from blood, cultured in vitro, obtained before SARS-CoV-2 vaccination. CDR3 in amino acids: CASSLGGGSANSPLHF. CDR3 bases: TGTGCCAGCAGTTTGGGCGGGGGTTCAGCAAATTCACCCCTCCACTTT.